The T cell receptor beta chain under discussion was sequenced for a study of blood T cells in healthy people across ages. General study findings and limits: Among long-lived donors, naive CD4+ cells were more numerous and diversity higher than in aged donors. With age, beta diversity per million T cells declined roughly linearly, significantly by about 37.

Collection of around 10 milliliters of peripheral blood was performed for each donor. Of note for this clonotype: Its antigen is unidentified.

Through a sample-barcoded 5' primer and a J-beta primer mix, a second PCR was run for about 7 to 12 cycles. One entry per CDR3 protein, called by TCRdb with MiXCR from the 5' RACE reads. Here the sample spans over 700,000 distinct CDR3 sequences, about 53% being singletons. Germline loops: CDR1 SGHRS, CDR2 YFSETQ. This CDR3 is 16 amino acids long. V dropped 5 bases and J dropped 6; count of bases not matched to a gene: 12. The source material was blood. The chain is built from TRBV5-1 and TRBJ2-4, with 9 bases fitting TRBD1. This clonotype originated in an elderly man in good health. CDR3 in DNA: TGCGCCAGCAGACAAACTTACACAGGGGGCAGAAACATTCAGTACTTC. Protein sequence: CASRQTYTGGRNIQYF.